A selection of T cell receptor beta chains follows, all from one sample in a study of a mutant IDH1 vaccine in newly diagnosed glioma. These receptors' antigens are unknown. Clones were read by immunoSEQ multiplex PCR, and TCRdb kept only the in-frame ones, dropping some. The table has approximately 28,000 clones, roughly 83% seen once; the top ten hold roughly 33%. The sample here was PBMCs, taken from a glioma patient whose treatment included an IDH1 peptide vaccine. The source is a man aged 25 to 40 with glioma. The CDR3 runs from the conserved cysteine through the conserved F or W. The order of the fields is V gene, D gene, CDR3 protein. The D gene is left open where the match is weak.

TRBV7-2 - CASSSNWTPYEQYF
TRBV5-1 TRBD2 CASSSVPGLAGGSKTQYF
TRBV5-1 - CASSLGSSSETQYF
TRBV5-4 TRBD1 CASSSGRGPSYNEQFF
TRBV27 - CASSHTGFVFYEQYF
TRBV6-1 - CASSESGISNQPQHF
TRBV5-1 - CASSMGSPDTQYF
TRBV5-1 TRBD1 CASSRGDRSSYEQYF
TRBV28 - CASSLGGGPYGYTF
TRBV5-4 - CASSSQPSSGANVLTF
TRBV5-1 - CASSFTGSEAFF
TRBV10-3 TRBD1 CAISSGQADYEQYF
TRBV18 - CASSPSTIEGEHTYEQYF
TRBV4-1 - CASSHLGTPGAREQYF
TRBV7-9 - CASSSPGAADEKLFF
TRBV18 - CASRADSSYNEQFF
TRBV25-1 - CASSELGGRSYEQYF
TRBV29-1 - CSVVGVTGELFF
TRBV10-3 TRBD1 CAISAGQGWVTEAFF
TRBV25-1 - CASSGNGGADEQYF
TRBV5-5 - CASSPQFGAEKLFF
TRBV6-1 - CASTLQASEAFF
TRBV12-5 - CASGIFRENEQFF
TRBV2 - CASSDRTAPNYGYTF
TRBV19 - CASSIQPGTSNYGYTF
TRBV14 - CASRRTDTQYF
TRBV25-1 - CASSASEELNEKLFF
TRBV19 - CASSLDGKNNEKLFF
TRBV5-1 TRBD2 CASSLALAGHTDTQYF
TRBV6-5 TRBD2 CASSYMAGGVGETQYF
TRBV19 TRBD1 CASSTRTGDTGELFF
TRBV7-8 - CASSPRGNTIYF
TRBV7-7 - CASSLAGDNEQFF
TRBV2 TRBD1 CASSTNRQGSFYGYTF
TRBV28 - CASSRQPLAKNIQYF
TRBV6-5 - CASRALAFETQYF
TRBV7-6 - CASSLTVTMNTEAFF
TRBV29-1 - CSVGEVEAFF
TRBV16 - CASSQSTLVGAFF
TRBV5-6 TRBD1 CASSSTGQGWYEQYF
TRBV7-2 - CASSLQRGQPQHF
TRBV20-1 - CSEGGIDEQYF
TRBV5-4 TRBD1 CASSLLSGTESSPLHF
TRBV7-2 - CASLEFTEAFF
TRBV5-1 - CASSLGGVSYNEQFF
TRBV7-9 - CASSLILPGNEQFF
TRBV5-4 - CASTTRVGGGGGTEAFF
TRBV7-6 - CASSLEVGEAFF
TRBV9 TRBD1 CASSLTTGITDTQYF
TRBV7-2 TRBD2 CASSWRGGSGDEQYF